One T cell receptor beta chain is described in this entry. Germline V lookup: CDR1 SNHLY, CDR2 FYNNEI. The CDR3 has 11 amino acids. Trimming took off 5 bases at V and 8 bases at J, with 9 bases between the two ends. Method: immunoSEQ multiplex PCR; TCRdb's copy keeps in-frame clones and lacks some. The sample has over 100,000 clones; roughly 88% are singletons. The entry originates in a study of T cell responses to AZD1222 COVID-19 vaccine. Whole-study context: Pooled together were second doses at about 4 or about 12 weeks.

The receptor comes from an adult in good health. The chain joins TRBV2 to TRBJ1-1, with no clear D. Sequenced here: peripheral blood, sampled on day 0 of AZD1222 vaccination. CDR3 nucleotides: TGTGCCAGCAGTTTTCAGGTGGAAGCTTTCTTT. Translating gives CASSFQVEAFF.